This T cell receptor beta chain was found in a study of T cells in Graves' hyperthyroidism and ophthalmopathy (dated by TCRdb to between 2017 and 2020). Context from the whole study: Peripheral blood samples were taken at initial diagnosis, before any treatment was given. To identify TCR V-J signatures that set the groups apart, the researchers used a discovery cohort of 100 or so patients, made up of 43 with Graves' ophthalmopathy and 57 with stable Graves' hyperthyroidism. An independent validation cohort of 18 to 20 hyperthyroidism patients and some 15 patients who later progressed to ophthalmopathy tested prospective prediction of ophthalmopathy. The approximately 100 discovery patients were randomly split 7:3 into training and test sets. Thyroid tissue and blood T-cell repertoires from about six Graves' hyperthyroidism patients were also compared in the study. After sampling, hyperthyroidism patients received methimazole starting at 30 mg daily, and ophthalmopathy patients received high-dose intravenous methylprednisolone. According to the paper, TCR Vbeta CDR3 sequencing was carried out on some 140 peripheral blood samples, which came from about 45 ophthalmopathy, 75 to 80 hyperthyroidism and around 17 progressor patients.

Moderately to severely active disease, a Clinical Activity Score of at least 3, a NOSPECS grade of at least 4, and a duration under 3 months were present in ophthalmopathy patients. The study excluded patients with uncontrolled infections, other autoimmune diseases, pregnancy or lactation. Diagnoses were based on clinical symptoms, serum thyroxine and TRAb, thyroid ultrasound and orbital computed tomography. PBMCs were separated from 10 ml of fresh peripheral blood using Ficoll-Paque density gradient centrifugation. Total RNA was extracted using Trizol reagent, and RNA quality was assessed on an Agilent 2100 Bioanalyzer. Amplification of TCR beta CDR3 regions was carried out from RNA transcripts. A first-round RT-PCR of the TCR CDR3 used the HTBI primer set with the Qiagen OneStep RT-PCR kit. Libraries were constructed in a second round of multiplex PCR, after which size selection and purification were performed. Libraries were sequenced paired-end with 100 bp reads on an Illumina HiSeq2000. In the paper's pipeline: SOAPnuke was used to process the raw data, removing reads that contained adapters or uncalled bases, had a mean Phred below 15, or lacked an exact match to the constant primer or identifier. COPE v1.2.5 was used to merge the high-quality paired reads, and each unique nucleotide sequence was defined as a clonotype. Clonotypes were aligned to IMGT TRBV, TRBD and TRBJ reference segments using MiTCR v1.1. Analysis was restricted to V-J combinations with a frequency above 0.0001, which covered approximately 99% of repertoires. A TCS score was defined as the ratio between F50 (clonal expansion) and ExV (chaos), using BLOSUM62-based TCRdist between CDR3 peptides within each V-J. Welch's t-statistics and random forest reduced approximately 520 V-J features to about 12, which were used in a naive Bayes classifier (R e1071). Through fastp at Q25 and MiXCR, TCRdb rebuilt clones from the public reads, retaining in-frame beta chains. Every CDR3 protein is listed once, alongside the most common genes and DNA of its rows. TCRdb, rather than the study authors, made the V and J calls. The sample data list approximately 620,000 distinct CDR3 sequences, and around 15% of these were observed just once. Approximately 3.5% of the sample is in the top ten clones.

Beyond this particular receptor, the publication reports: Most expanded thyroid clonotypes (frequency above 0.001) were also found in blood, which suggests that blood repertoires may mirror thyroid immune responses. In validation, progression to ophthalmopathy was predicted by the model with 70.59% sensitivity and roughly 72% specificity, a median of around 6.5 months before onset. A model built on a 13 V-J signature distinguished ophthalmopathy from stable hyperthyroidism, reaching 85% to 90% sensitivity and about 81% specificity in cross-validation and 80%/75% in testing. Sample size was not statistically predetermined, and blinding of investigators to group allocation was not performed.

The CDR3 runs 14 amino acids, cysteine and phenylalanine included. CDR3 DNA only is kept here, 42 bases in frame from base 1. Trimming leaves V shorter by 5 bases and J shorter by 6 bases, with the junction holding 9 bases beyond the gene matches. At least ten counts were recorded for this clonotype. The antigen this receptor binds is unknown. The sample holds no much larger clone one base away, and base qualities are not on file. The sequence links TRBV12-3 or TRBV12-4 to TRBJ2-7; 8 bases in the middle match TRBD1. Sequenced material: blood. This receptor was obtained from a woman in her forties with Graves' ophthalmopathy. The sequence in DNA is TGTGCCAGCAGTCGGCGGACAGGGTACGGCGAGCAGTACTTC. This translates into CASSRRTGYGEQYF.